This entry describes one T cell receptor (beta chain). This sample stems from a study of blood T cell repertoires in COVID-19. The wider study: Sites across the United States, Italy and Spain contributed samples from acute and convalescent COVID-19. Sample material is recorded as cDNA or gDNA derived from T cells, B-cell-depleted T cells, or PBMCs.

The data were produced by immunoSEQ multiplex PCR, yet TCRdb's version contains in-frame clones alone and is incomplete. The sample lists under 250,000 clones, roughly 80% occurring once. Germline CDR1 reads MNHEY; CDR2 reads SMNVEV (reference sequence). The CDR3 length is 16 residues. Trimming took 5 bases from V and 6 from J, leaving 19 bases between them. The J gene is TRBJ2-2, the V gene TRBV27; maybe TRBD1 (5 bases). This clonotype was obtained from a woman in her forties with active or convalescent COVID-19. Sequences were obtained from peripheral blood. The CDR3 DNA sequence: TGTGCCAGCAGTGTCGCGACAGTTCGGCGGCCCGGGGAGCTGTTTTTT. The encoded protein is CASSVATVRRPGELFF.